The source of this TCR beta chain is a study of regulatory T cells in long-lasting Graves disease. General observations from the study: Accuracy might have suffered from few samples.

Stated time point: newly diagnosed GD, antithyroid drugs for less than 3 months. Extracted RNA from PBMCs served as the source of the TCR library. Relying on iRepertoire HTBI primers and Arm-PCR of CDR3 regions, the team built TCR beta libraries. A single record per CDR3 protein comes from TCRdb applying MiXCR to the multiplex PCR reads. In the table there are some 600,000 distinct CDR3 sequences, 16% of which are singletons. CDR1 is KGHSH and CDR2 is LQKENI in the germline V gene. Trimming removed 3 bases from V and 4 bases from J, with 13 bases in between. The CDR3 consists of 15 residues. Details on this clonotype: Its antigen remains unknown.

These same data were also listed under a study on T cells in Graves' hyperthyroidism and ophthalmopathy. This second study says: Exclusion followed for patients with uncontrolled infection, other autoimmune disease, pregnancy or lactation. Diagnostic assessment was based on clinical symptoms, serum thyroxine and TRAb, thyroid ultrasound and orbital computed tomography. The model forecast ophthalmopathy, anticipating it by a median 6.5 months before onset.

This material consisted of peripheral blood mononuclear cells (PBMCs), taken at new diagnosis, from a patient treated with antithyroid drugs. The chain uses TRBV18 and TRBJ1-3; D might be TRBD1 (6 bases). This sequence originates from a man younger than 30 with Graves disease. CDR3 in DNA: TGTGCCAGCTCACCTCGTGGGGGCACGGGAAACACCATATATTTT. This encodes CASSPRGGTGNTIYF.